Presented here are 13 T cell receptor beta chains from one specimen sequenced in a study of response to subunit inactivated influenza vaccine (dated 2018 in TCRdb). Libraries were built with RT-PCR. The run used an Illumina HiSeq 2500. TCRdb passed the public sequencing reads through fastp at Q25 and MiXCR, retaining productive beta sequences. When rows share a CDR3 protein, they turn into one entry using the most common DNA and genes. A total of hundreds of thousands of distinct CDR3 sequences appear in this sample, around 11% of them only once. In total, the top ten clones hold roughly 10% of the sample. This specimen was PBMCs from blood, taken on the day of vaccination. The receptors come from a man aged 45-65 years who received an inactivated influenza vaccine. Donor details come from another sample of the same person, matched by shared clones.

A few counts support this clonotype. The chain is built from TRBV6-2 or TRBV6-3 and TRBJ2-1, with D tentatively TRBD2 (6 bases). The ends were cut back, 6 bases at V and 1 base at J, with 16 bases in the middle. The CDR3 runs 16 residues. From germline, CDR1 is MNHEY and CDR2 SVGEGT. The CDR3 reads CASRPLTRWSYNEQFF. The CDR3 DNA follows: TGTGCCAGCAGGCCCTTGACTAGGTGGTCCTACAATGAGCAGTTCTTC.

This clonotype was observed at least ten times. This chain connects TRBV6-1 to TRBJ1-2; 8 positions match TRBD1. Germline CDR1 is MNHNS and CDR2 is SASEGT. V lost 6 bases and J lost 3; bases outside the gene matches: 3. This CDR3 has 13 amino acids. Here the CDR3 reads CASRPTGDYGYTF. The CDR3 nucleotides read TGTGCCAGCAGGCCGACAGGGGACTATGGCTACACCTTC.

V and J are TRBV29-1 and TRBJ1-2; D possibly corresponds to TRBD1 (5 bases). The CDR3 loop spans 15 amino acids. The ends were cut back, 4 bases at V and 4 bases at J, with 19 bases in the middle. Germline CDR1 reads SQVTM; CDR2 reads ANQGSEA. The DNA of the CDR3 is TGCAGCGTTGGTAGGGTTTTGACAGCGACCTATGGCTACACCTTC. It encodes CSVGRVLTATYGYTF.

This clonotype was counted between two and nine times. The chain combines TRBV2 with TRBJ1-1; unclear D gene. CDR1 is SNHLY and CDR2 is FYNNEI in the germline V gene. Trimming took 3 bases from V and 0 from J, leaving 5 bases between them. This CDR3 region has 13 residues. The CDR3 region has the DNA TGTGCCAGCAGTGAGGGGATGAACACTGAAGCTTTCTTT. It is translated as CASSEGMNTEAFF.

V gene TRBV20-1 combines with J gene TRBJ2-1; 7 bases are a match to TRBD2. The CDR3 loop spans 14 amino acids. The trim removed 1 base at V and 7 bases at J, leaving 7 bases unmatched. In germline, CDR1 is DFQATT, CDR2 SNEGSKA (reference sequence). CDR3 loop: CSARGLAPPNEQFF. CDR3 coding DNA: TGCAGTGCTAGAGGACTAGCACCCCCTAATGAGCAGTTCTTC.

This clonotype was counted many times. The V call is TRBV5-1, the J call TRBJ2-5; 7 positions agree with TRBD1. This CDR3 is 14 amino acids long. Trimming took 0 bases from V and 3 from J; bases not matched to a gene: 2. Germline assignment: CDR1 SGHRS and CDR2 YFSETQ. CDR3 sequence: CASSLAGTEETQYF. CDR3 DNA: TGCGCCAGCAGCTTGGCTGGGACAGAAGAGACCCAGTACTTC. Full variable domain (remainder filled in from reference TRBV5-1 and TRBJ2-5): KAGVTQTPRYLIKTRGQQVTLSCSPISGHRSVSWYQQTPGQGLQFLFEYFSETQRNKGNFPGRFSGRQFSNSRSEMNVSTLELGDSALYLCASSLAGTEETQYFGPGTRLLVL.

The rearrangement uses TRBV28 and TRBJ1-5; TRBD1 might be the D (6 bases). The CDR3 is 15 amino acids. V was pared by 1 base and J by 4 bases, with 11 bases between. The germline V gene encodes CDR1 MDHEN and CDR2 SYDVKM. CDR3 amino acids: CASSLSGQPNQPQHF. CDR3 DNA: TGTGCCAGCAGTTTATCCGGACAGCCAAATCAGCCCCAGCATTTT.

This clonotype was recorded a few times. The CDR3 sequence is CASSLGTGGGNTEAFF. As DNA, the CDR3 is TGTGCCAGCAGCCTCGGGACAGGGGGCGGGAACACTGAAGCTTTCTTT. V and J are TRBV7-9 and TRBJ1-1; 12 bases agree with TRBD1. V lost 5 bases and J lost 1; bases outside the gene matches: 5. Germline CDR1 SEHNR, CDR2 FQNEAQ (reference sequence). The CDR3 is 16 amino acids.

This clonotype has more than one count but fewer than ten. The chain is built from TRBV7-8 and TRBJ2-1, with D unresolved. The CDR3 sequence is 13 residues long. V lost 5 bases, J lost 3 bases, and 8 bases lay in between. In germline, CDR1 is SGHVS, CDR2 FQNEAQ. DNA of the CDR3: TGTGCCAGCAGCGGGTACGGCTACAATGAGCAGTTCTTC. Translation gives CASSGYGYNEQFF.

This clonotype has at least ten counts. The chain has TRBV3-1 and TRBJ1-3, with D perhaps matching TRBD1 (5 bases). CDR3 length: 15 amino acids. Germline V gene sequence: CDR1 LGHDT, CDR2 YNNKEL (reference sequence). The germline V and J ends were trimmed by 1 base and 2 bases, with 9 bases remaining between them. Written as DNA, the CDR3 is TGTGCCAGCAGCCAAGGACGGGGGGCTGGAAACACCATATATTTT. Its translation is CASSQGRGAGNTIYF.

This clonotype was counted only a few times. The J gene is TRBJ2-2, the V gene TRBV4-3; D gene uncertain. Looked up from germline, CDR1 is LGHNA and CDR2 is YSLEER. Trimming took off 3 bases at V and 5 bases at J, with 7 bases between the two ends. CDR3 size: 13 residues. This CDR3 is CASSQTVTGELFF. The CDR3 DNA follows: TGCGCCAGCAGCCAGACGGTGACCGGGGAGCTGTTTTTT.

This clonotype has only a few counts. CDR3 nucleotides: TGTGCCAGCAGTTCCGGATGGGGTACTTATGGCTACACCTTC. This gives the protein CASSSGWGTYGYTF. V is TRBV28 and J is TRBJ1-2; no reliable D call. This CDR3 is built from 14 residues. Germline assignment: CDR1 MDHEN and CDR2 SYDVKM. V was clipped by 4 bases and J by 5 bases, with 14 bases between them.

This clonotype was detected many times. The rearrangement joins TRBV6-2 or TRBV6-3 to TRBJ2-3, with 9 bases that match TRBD2. The germline V gene encodes CDR1 MNHEY and CDR2 SVGEGT. The CDR3 sequence is 15 residues long. With 2 bases clipped from V and 4 bases from J, the junction kept 4 bases outside the gene matches. The DNA of the CDR3 is TGTGCCAGCAGTTACGGCGGGGGGGCCCCAGATACGCAGTATTTT. Its translation is CASSYGGGAPDTQYF.